Presented here are 23 T cell receptor beta chains from one specimen sequenced in a study of response to subunit inactivated influenza vaccine. TCRdb redid the calling of the RT-PCR reads with MiXCR, one entry per CDR3 protein. Among about 540,000 distinct CDR3 sequences listed, roughly 25% were seen once. These data were also reused for a study on T cells expressing NK-cell markers. That study adds: Template switching by 5'RACE with UMIs generated the TCR beta cDNA.

The source material was CD4+ T cells sorted from PBMCs, sampled 11 to 12 days after vaccination. Every receptor here comes from a man aged 50-60 years who received an inactivated influenza vaccine.

The rearrangement joins TRBV6-1 to TRBJ2-5; the match to TRBD1 covers 7 bases. CDR1 is MNHNS, CDR2 SASEGT, per germline. The CDR3 sequence is 15 residues long. Losses at the gene ends were 6 bases for V and 1 base for J; bases not matched to a gene: 8. The CDR3 DNA sequence: TGTGCCAGCAGGAAGACAGGGCTACGCCAAGAGACCCAGTACTTC. Protein: CASRKTGLRQETQYF.

This clonotype appeared a few times. The chain carries TRBV24-1 and TRBJ2-3; D call uncertain. Trimming shortened V by 1 base and J by 5 bases, and 3 bases separated the two germline ends. This CDR3 has 12 residues. Germline assignment: CDR1 KGHDR and CDR2 SFDVKD. In DNA, the CDR3 is TGTGCCACCAGTGATTTTCGAGATACGCAGTATTTT. This gives the protein CATSDFRDTQYF.

This clonotype showed up just a few times. J is TRBJ2-4 and V is TRBV7-2; no definite D call. V lost 1 base, J lost 0 bases, and 10 bases lay in between. Germline V gene sequence: CDR1 SGHTA, CDR2 FQGNSA. The CDR3 runs 16 residues. The CDR3 sequence is CASSLVGGIAKNIQYF. CDR3 nucleotide sequence: TGTGCCAGCAGCTTAGTGGGTGGGATAGCCAAAAACATTCAGTACTTC.

The CDR3 sequence is CASSSTGFQETQYF. CDR3 DNA sequence: TGTGCCAGCAGCTCGACAGGATTTCAAGAGACCCAGTACTTC. The chain links TRBV7-8 to TRBJ2-5; the D gene is possibly TRBD1 (6 bases). The CDR3 covers 14 residues. V was shortened by 4 bases and J by 2 bases, with 11 bases between the two germline ends. Germline-derived CDR1 and CDR2 are SGHVS and FQNEAQ.

V gene TRBV6-2 or TRBV6-3 combines with J gene TRBJ2-1; D possibly matches TRBD1 or TRBD2 (7 bases each). Germline assignment: CDR1 MNHEY and CDR2 SVGEGT. The CDR3 totals 16 residues. V gave up 2 bases and J gave up 8 bases, with 19 bases separating them. The CDR3 sequence: CASSYPQGGLSDEQFF. DNA for the CDR3: TGTGCCAGCAGTTACCCTCAGGGGGGGCTTTCGGATGAGCAGTTCTTC.

This chain joins TRBV29-1 and TRBJ2-3; perhaps TRBD1 as D (6 bases). Germline CDR1 and CDR2: SQVTM and ANQGSEA. V was trimmed by 2 bases and J by 4 bases, leaving 16 bases between them. The CDR3 has 15 amino acids. CDR3 loop: CSVEQGWGLADTQYF. The CDR3 DNA is TGCAGCGTTGAACAGGGGTGGGGCTTAGCAGATACGCAGTATTTT.

This clonotype was detected only a few times. This chain links TRBV12-3 or TRBV12-4 with TRBJ2-1, with 12 bases identical to TRBD2. The ends lost 5 bases at V and 4 bases at J; junction bases unmatched: 6. This CDR3 is built from 16 residues. The CDR3 DNA reads as TGTGCCAGCAGTCAAGGACTAGCGGGATTGTACAATGAGCAGTTCTTC. It codes for CASSQGLAGLYNEQFF.

This clonotype was seen only a few times. The chain is built from TRBV12-3 or TRBV12-4 and TRBJ2-3, with D unresolved. The CDR3 totals 13 residues. V was shortened by 2 bases and J by 6 bases, with 9 bases between the two germline ends. The CDR3 protein is CASSLSGSDTQYF. The CDR3 DNA follows: TGTGCCAGCAGTTTATCCGGTAGCGATACGCAGTATTTT.

The CDR3 DNA reads TGTGCCAGCTCACTTAGGACTAGCGCTACCTCCTACGAGCAGTACTTC. Translation gives CASSLRTSATSYEQYF. This chain uses TRBV18 with TRBJ2-7; the match to TRBD2 covers 9 bases. This CDR3 comprises 16 residues. V lost 4 bases and J lost 0; bases outside the gene matches: 7. CDR1 and CDR2 from the germline V gene are KGHSH and LQKENI.

This clonotype came up a few times. The V gene is TRBV24-1, the J gene TRBJ1-5; TRBD1 is a possible D gene (6 bases). V was shortened by 7 bases and J by 3 bases, with 15 bases between the two germline ends. Germline loops: CDR1 KGHDR, CDR2 SFDVKD. The CDR3 runs to 15 residues. The DNA for the CDR3 is TGTGCCACCAGCCGATACGGGGGGCCCAATCAGCCCCAGCATTTT. The encoded protein is CATSRYGGPNQPQHF.

This clonotype was seen a handful of times. Germline and junction disagree at one end, which may indicate a read error. V is TRBV7-2 and J is TRBJ2-1, with 14 bases matching TRBD2. Germline CDR1 reads SGHTA; CDR2 reads FQGNSA. This CDR3 contains 14 residues. The CDR3 sequence is CASSLVGLAGEQLF. The CDR3 nucleotides read TGTGCCAGCAGCTTAGTGGGACTAGCGGGAGAACAGCTCTTC.

The chain recombines TRBV9 with TRBJ2-7; 9 bases line up with TRBD1. This CDR3 is 15 amino acids long. CDR1 and CDR2 from the germline V gene are SGDLS and YYNGEE. Trimming cost V 4 bases and J 3 bases; bases outside gene matches: 8. The CDR3 nucleotides are TGTGCCAGCAGCCTGAGGACAGGGGAGGACTACGAGCAGTACTTC. It codes for CASSLRTGEDYEQYF.

The chain employs TRBV20-1 and TRBJ2-3; unclear D gene. With 5 bases removed from V and 0 bases from J, the gap between germline ends came to 15 bases. Per germline, CDR1 DFQATT and CDR2 SNEGSKA (reference sequence). This CDR3 comprises 15 residues. CDR3 region: CSARRARLSTDTQYF. The CDR3 bases are TGCAGTGCTCGACGAGCTCGTCTTAGCACAGATACGCAGTATTTT.

In this sample, this clonotype turned up a few times. The genes are TRBV7-9 and TRBJ2-5; D uncertain. CDR3 length: 15 residues. The V gene lost 0 bases and the J gene lost 2 bases, with 10 bases spanning the gap. Germline V CDR1 and CDR2: SEHNR, FQNEAQ (reference sequence). CDR3 coding DNA: TGTGCCAGCAGCTTAGCGCTTTTAGCTCAAGAGACCCAGTACTTC. Protein product: CASSLALLAQETQYF. The complete variable domain, with remaining parts taken from reference TRBV7-9 and TRBJ2-5, reads DTGVSQNPRHKITKRGQNVTFRCDPISEHNRLYWYRQTLGQGPEFLTYFQNEAQLEKSRLLSDRFSAERPKGSFSTLEIQRTEQGDSAMYLCASSLALLAQETQYFGPGTRLLVL.

The J gene is TRBJ1-5, the V gene TRBV7-2; 9 bases are shared with TRBD1. The germline V gene has CDR1 SGHTA and CDR2 FQGNSA. The ends lost 4 bases at V and 3 bases at J; junction bases unmatched: 1. CDR3 length: 14 residues. The DNA for the CDR3 is TGTGCCAGCAGCTGGGACAGGGACAATCAGCCCCAGCATTTT. Its protein is CASSWDRDNQPQHF.

In this sample, this clonotype turned up a few times. The rearrangement links TRBV7-3 to TRBJ2-7; D gene uncertain. Deletions cut 0 bases from V and 4 bases from J, with 7 bases between. Germline values: CDR1 SGHTA, CDR2 FQGTGA. The CDR3 totals 13 residues. The DNA for the CDR3 is TGTGCCAGCAGCTTAACACCCCAATACGAGCAGTACTTC. This sequence encodes CASSLTPQYEQYF.

This chain links TRBV30 with TRBJ2-5, with 8 nucleotides matching TRBD1. This CDR3 spans 13 amino acids. V was clipped by 8 bases and J by 4 bases; unmatched bases: 9. The V gene's germline CDR1 is GTSNPN and CDR2 SVGIG (reference sequence). The CDR3 bases are TGTGCCGGGTACAGGGGGGCAGGAGAGACCCAGTACTTC. Translating gives CAGYRGAGETQYF. The variable domain in full, completed from reference TRBV30 and TRBJ2-5, reads SQTIHQWPATLVQPVGSPLSLECTVEGTSNPNLYWYRQAAGRGLQLLFYSVGIGQISSEVPQNLSASRPQDRQFILSSKKLLLSDSGFYLCAGYRGAGETQYFGPGTRLLVL.

This clonotype has more than one count but fewer than ten. Compared with germline, one end of the junction differs, possibly owing to a read error. The chain combines TRBV12-3 or TRBV12-4 with TRBJ1-6, with TRBD1 matching 7 bases. This CDR3 region has 15 residues. This chain's CDR3 is CATSLRQGNTSPLHF. DNA for the CDR3: TGTGCCACCAGTTTAAGACAGGGCAACACCTCACCCCTCCACTTT.

This clonotype was observed a handful of times. The rearrangement joins TRBV9 to TRBJ2-3, with D unresolved. The length of the CDR3 is 14 residues. Trimming removed 2 bases from V and 6 bases from J, with 13 bases in between. Germline loops: CDR1 SGDLS, CDR2 YYNGEE. Here the CDR3 DNA reads TGTGCCAGCAGCGTCTCAATCTCCGGCGATACGCAGTATTTT. It codes for CASSVSISGDTQYF.

This clonotype was observed a handful of times. V is TRBV7-8 and J is TRBJ1-5; D is ambiguous. The ends were cut back, 2 bases at V and 7 bases at J, with 18 bases in the middle. The germline V gene encodes CDR1 SGHVS and CDR2 FQNEAQ. There are 16 residues in the CDR3. In DNA, the CDR3 is TGTGCCAGCAGCTTATTAGGTACGGCAGGAGGCCAGCCCCAGCATTTT. As protein: CASSLLGTAGGQPQHF.

The rearrangement joins TRBV5-1 to TRBJ2-6, with D unclear. V was pared by 0 bases and J by 1 base, with 8 bases between. The CDR3 extends over 16 amino acids. Germline V CDR1 and CDR2: SGHRS, YFSETQ. The CDR3 nucleotides are TGCGCCAGCAGCTTGGCAGGCAGATCTGGGGCCAACGTCCTGACTTTC. Its protein product is CASSLAGRSGANVLTF.

The rearrangement links TRBV14 to TRBJ2-3, with D uncertain. The CDR3 extends over 11 amino acids. V gave up 2 bases and J gave up 7 bases, with 4 bases separating them. CDR1 SGHDN and CDR2 FVKESK come from the germline V gene. The CDR3 sequence: CASSQTNTQYF. The CDR3 DNA reads as TGTGCCAGCAGCCAAACTAATACGCAGTATTTT.

The chain uses TRBV25-1 and TRBJ1-1, with D possibly being TRBD1 (5 bases). CDR1 is MGHDK and CDR2 is SYGVNS in the germline V gene. The CDR3 loop spans 16 amino acids. V lost 1 base to trimming and J lost 2 bases, with 14 bases between them. CDR3 nucleotides: TGTGCCAGCAGTGAATCCAAGACAGACCCAAACACTGAAGCTTTCTTT. Protein sequence: CASSESKTDPNTEAFF.